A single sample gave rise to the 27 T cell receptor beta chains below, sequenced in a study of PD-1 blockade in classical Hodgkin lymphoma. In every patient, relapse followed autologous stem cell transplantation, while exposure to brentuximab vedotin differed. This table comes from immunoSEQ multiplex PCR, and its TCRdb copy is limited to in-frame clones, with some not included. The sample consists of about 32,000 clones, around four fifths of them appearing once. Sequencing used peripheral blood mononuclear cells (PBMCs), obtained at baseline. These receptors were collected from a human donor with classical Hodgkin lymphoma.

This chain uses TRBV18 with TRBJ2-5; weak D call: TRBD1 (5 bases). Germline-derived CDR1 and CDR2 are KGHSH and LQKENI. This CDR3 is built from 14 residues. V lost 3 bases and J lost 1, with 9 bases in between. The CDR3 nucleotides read TGTGCCAGCTCACCGCAGGGTGGCCAAGAGACCCAGTACTTC. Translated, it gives CASSPQGGQETQYF.

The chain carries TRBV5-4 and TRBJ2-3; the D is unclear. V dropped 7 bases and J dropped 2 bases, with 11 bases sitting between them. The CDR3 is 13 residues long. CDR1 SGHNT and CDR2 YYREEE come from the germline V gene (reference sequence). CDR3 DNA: TGTGCCAGCCGAAGGGAATCCACAGATACGCAGTATTTT. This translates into CASRRESTDTQYF.

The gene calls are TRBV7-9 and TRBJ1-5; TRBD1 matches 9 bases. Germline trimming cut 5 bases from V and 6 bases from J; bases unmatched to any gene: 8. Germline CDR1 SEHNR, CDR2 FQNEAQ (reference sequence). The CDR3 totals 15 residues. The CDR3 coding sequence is TGTGCCAGCAGCCGAACAGGGGGCGAGGGTCAGCCCCAGCATTTT. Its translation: CASSRTGGEGQPQHF.

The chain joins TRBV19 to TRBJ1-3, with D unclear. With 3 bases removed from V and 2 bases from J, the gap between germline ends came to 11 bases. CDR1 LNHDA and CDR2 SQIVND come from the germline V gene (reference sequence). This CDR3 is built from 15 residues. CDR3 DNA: TGTGCCAGTAGTATGGTTGGACCAGCTGGAAACACCATATATTTT. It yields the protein CASSMVGPAGNTIYF.

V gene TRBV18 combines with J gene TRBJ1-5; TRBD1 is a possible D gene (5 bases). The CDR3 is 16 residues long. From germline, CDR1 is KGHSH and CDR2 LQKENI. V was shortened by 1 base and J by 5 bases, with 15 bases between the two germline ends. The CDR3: CASSPQGSGTDQPQHF. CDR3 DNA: TGTGCCAGCTCACCACAGGGGTCAGGAACCGATCAGCCCCAGCATTTT.

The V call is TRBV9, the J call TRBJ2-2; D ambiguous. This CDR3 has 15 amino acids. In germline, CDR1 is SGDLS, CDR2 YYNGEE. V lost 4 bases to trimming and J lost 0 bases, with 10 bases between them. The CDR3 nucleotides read TGTGCCAGCAGCCTCGGATTAACGAACACCGGGGAGCTGTTTTTT. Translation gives CASSLGLTNTGELFF.

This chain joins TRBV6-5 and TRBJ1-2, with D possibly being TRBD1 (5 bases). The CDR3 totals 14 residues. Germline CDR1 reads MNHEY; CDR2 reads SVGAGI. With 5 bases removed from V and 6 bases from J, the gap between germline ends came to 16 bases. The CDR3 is CASSPRGRLHGYTF. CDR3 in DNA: TGTGCCAGCAGTCCACGGGGGAGATTACATGGCTACACCTTC.

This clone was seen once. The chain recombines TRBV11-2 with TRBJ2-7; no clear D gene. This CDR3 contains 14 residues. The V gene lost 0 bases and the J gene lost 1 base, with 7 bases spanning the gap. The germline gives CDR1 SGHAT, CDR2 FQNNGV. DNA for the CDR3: TGTGCCAGCAGCTTAGATATAATGTCCTACGAGCAGTACTTC. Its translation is CASSLDIMSYEQYF.

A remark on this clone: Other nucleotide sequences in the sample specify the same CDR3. The CDR3 DNA follows: TGTGCCAGCAGCCTCGGCACAGATACGCAGTATTTT. Encoded protein: CASSLGTDTQYF. The V call is TRBV7-9, the J call TRBJ2-3, with D unclear. The V end was cut by 5 bases, the J end by 1 base, with 4 bases between. The germline V gene has CDR1 SEHNR and CDR2 FQNEAQ (reference sequence). This CDR3 is built from 12 residues.

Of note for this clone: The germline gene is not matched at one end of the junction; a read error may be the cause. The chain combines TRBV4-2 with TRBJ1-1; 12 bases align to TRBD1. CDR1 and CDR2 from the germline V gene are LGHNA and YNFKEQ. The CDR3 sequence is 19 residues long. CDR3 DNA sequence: TGTGCCAGCAGCCATGCGGGACAGGGGGCGATAGATCAGAACGCTGAAGCTTTCTTT. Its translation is CASSHAGQGAIDQNAEAFF.

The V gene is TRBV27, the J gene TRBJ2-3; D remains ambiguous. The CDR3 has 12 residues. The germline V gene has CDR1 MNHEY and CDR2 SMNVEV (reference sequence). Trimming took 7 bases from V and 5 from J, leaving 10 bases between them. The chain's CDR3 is CASKRVGDTQYF. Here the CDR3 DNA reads TGTGCCAGCAAAAGGGTGGGAGATACGCAGTATTTT.

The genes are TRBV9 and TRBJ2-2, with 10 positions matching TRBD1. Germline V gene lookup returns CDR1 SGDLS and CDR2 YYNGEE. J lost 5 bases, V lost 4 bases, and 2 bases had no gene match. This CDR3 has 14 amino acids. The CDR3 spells CASSRGQGTGELFF. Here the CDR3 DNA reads TGTGCCAGCAGCCGGGGACAGGGGACCGGGGAGCTGTTTTTT.

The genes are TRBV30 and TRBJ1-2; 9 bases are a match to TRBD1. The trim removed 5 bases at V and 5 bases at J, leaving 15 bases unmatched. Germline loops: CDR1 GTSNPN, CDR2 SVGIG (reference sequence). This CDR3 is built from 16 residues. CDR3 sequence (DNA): TGTGCCTGGCACCGGGACAGGGTTCTTCTCTCTTATGGCTACACCTTC. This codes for CAWHRDRVLLSYGYTF. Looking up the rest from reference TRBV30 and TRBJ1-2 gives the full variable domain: SQTIHQWPATLVQPVGSPLSLECTVEGTSNPNLYWYRQAAGRGLQLLFYSVGIGQISSEVPQNLSASRPQDRQFILSSKKLLLSDSGFYLCAWHRDRVLLSYGYTFGSGTRLTVV.

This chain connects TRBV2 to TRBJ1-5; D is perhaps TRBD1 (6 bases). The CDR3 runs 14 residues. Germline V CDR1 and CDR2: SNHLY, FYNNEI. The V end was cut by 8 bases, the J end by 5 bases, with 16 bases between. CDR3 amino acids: CASGEQGGDQPQHF. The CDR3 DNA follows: TGTGCCAGCGGGGAACAGGGTGGGGATCAGCCCCAGCATTTT.

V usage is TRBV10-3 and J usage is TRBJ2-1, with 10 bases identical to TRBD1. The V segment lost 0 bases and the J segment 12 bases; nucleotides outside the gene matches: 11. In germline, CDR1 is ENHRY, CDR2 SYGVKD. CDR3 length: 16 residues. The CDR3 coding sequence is TGTGCCATCAGTGAGTCGACAGGGGGCACCTATGGGACGCAGTTCTTC. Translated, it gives CAISESTGGTYGTQFF.

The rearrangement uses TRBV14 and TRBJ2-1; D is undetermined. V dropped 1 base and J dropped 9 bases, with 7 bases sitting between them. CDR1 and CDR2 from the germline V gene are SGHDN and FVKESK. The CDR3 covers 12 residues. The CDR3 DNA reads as TGTGCCAGCAGCCAAGGATCGCGTGAGCAGTTCTTC. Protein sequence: CASSQGSREQFF. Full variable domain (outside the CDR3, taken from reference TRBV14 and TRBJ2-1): EAGVTQFPSHSVIEKGQTVTLRCDPISGHDNLYWYRRVMGKEIKFLLHFVKESKQDESGMPNNRFLAERTGGTYSTLKVQPAELEDSGVYFCASSQGSREQFFGPGTRLTVL.

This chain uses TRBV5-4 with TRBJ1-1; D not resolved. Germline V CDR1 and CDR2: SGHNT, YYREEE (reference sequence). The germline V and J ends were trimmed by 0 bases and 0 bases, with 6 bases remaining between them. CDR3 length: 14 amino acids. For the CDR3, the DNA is TGTGCCAGCAGCTTGGGCACCATGAACACTGAAGCTTTCTTT. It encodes CASSLGTMNTEAFF. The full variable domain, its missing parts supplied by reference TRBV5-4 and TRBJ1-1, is ETGVTQSPTHLIKTRGQQVTLRCSSQSGHNTVSWYQQALGQGPQFIFQYYREEENGRGNFPPRFSGLQFPNYSSELNVNALELDDSALYLCASSLGTMNTEAFFGQGTRLTVV.

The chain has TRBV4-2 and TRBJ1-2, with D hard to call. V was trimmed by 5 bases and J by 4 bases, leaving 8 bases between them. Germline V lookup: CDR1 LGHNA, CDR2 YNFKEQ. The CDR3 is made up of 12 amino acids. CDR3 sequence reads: CASSGVAYGYTF. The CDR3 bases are TGTGCCAGCAGCGGGGTAGCCTATGGCTACACCTTC.

The CDR3 sequence is CASRLPRGTGGWVSNQPQHF. As DNA, the CDR3 is TGTGCAAGTCGCTTACCCCGAGGGACAGGGGGCTGGGTCAGCAATCAGCCCCAGCATTTT. The chain recombines TRBV12-2 with TRBJ1-5; the table's D gene call, TRBD1, was not cross checked with the DNA. TRBV12-2 counts as a pseudogene. This CDR3 has 20 residues.

CDR3 amino acids: CASSQGYRSVNTEAFF. The CDR3 nucleotides are TGTGCCAGCAGCCAGGGGTACAGGAGTGTCAACACTGAAGCTTTCTTT. The V call is TRBV7-8, the J call TRBJ1-1, with D perhaps TRBD1 (6 bases). This CDR3 has 16 residues. Germline assignment: CDR1 SGHVS and CDR2 FQNEAQ. V lost 5 bases, J lost 2 bases, and 18 bases lay in between. Filled out from reference TRBV7-8 and TRBJ1-1, the complete variable domain reads GAGVSQSPRYKVAKRGQDVALRCDPISGHVSLFWYQQALGQGPEFLTYFQNEAQLDKSGLPSDRFFAERPEGSVSTLKIQRTQQEDSAVYLCASSQGYRSVNTEAFFGQGTRLTVV.

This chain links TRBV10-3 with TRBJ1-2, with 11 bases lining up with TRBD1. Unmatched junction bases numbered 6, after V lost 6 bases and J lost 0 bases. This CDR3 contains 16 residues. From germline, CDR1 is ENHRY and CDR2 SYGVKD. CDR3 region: CAISGQGASSNYGYTF. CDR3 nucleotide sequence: TGTGCCATCAGCGGACAGGGGGCGTCGTCTAACTATGGCTACACCTTC.

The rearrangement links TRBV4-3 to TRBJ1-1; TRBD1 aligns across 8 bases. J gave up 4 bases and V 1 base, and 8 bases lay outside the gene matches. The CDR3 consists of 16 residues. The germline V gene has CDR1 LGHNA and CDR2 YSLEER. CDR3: CASSQVGAGGITEAFF. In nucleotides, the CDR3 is TGCGCCAGCAGCCAAGTTGGGGCAGGGGGCATCACTGAAGCTTTCTTT.

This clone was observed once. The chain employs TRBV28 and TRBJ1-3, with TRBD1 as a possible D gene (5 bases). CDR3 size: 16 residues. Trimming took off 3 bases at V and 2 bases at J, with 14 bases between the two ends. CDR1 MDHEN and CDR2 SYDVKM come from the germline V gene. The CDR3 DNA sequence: TGTGCCAGCAGTTTGTTTTTGGGGGGAACTGGAAACACCATATATTTT. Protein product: CASSLFLGGTGNTIYF.

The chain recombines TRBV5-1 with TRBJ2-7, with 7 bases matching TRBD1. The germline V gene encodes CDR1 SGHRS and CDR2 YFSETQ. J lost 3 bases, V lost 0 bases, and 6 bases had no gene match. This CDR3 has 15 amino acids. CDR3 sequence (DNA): TGCGCCAGCAGCTTGGTTACGGGACAGAACTACGAGCAGTACTTC. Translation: CASSLVTGQNYEQYF. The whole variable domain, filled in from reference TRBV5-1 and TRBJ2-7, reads KAGVTQTPRYLIKTRGQQVTLSCSPISGHRSVSWYQQTPGQGLQFLFEYFSETQRNKGNFPGRFSGRQFSNSRSEMNVSTLELGDSALYLCASSLVTGQNYEQYFGPGTRLTVT.

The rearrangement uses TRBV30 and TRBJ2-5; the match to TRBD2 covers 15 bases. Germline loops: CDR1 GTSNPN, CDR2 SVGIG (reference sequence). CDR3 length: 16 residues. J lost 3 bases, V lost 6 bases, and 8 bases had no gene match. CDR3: CACPGLAGGVEETQYF. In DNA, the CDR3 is TGTGCCTGCCCGGGACTAGCGGGGGGAGTGGAAGAGACCCAGTACTTC. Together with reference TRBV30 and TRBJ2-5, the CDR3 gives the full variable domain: SQTIHQWPATLVQPVGSPLSLECTVEGTSNPNLYWYRQAAGRGLQLLFYSVGIGQISSEVPQNLSASRPQDRQFILSSKKLLLSDSGFYLCACPGLAGGVEETQYFGPGTRLLVL.

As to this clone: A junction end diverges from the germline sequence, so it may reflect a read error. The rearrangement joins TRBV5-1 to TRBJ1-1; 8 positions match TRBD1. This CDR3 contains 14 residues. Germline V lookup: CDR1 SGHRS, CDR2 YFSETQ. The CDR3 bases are TGCGCCAGCAGCTCCCGGACAGGGAACGCTGAAGCTTTCTTT. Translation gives CASSSRTGNAEAFF.

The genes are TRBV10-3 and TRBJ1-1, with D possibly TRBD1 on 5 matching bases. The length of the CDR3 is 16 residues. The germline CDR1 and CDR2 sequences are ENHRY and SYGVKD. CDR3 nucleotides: TGTGCTATAAAGGCCGAGGCCGGGGCCGGGAACACTGAAGCTTTCTTT. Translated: CAIKAEAGAGNTEAFF.